The 31 T cell receptor beta chains below come from one sample, sequenced in a study of cytomegalovirus exposure and HLA in healthy donors. Primers for the PCR totalled 60 Vbeta and 13 Jbeta. Sequencing was performed with immunoSEQ multiplex PCR; in TCRdb, only in-frame clones are kept and a portion is missing. The table includes around 100,000 clones, about 79% detected once. Sequenced sample: PBMCs. The receptors originated from a woman younger than 30 in good health and CMV-seropositive.

J is TRBJ2-7 and V is TRBV5-6; D may be TRBD1 (6 bases). Between the trimmed V and J ends, which lost 0 bases and 2 bases, there was a span of 15 bases. Germline lookup yields CDR1 SGHDT and CDR2 YYEEEE. The CDR3 is 16 residues long. Here the CDR3 reads CASSLGGPRAPYEQYF. The CDR3 region has the DNA TGTGCCAGCAGCTTGGGGGGGCCCAGAGCCCCCTACGAGCAGTACTTC.

The chain recombines TRBV28 with TRBJ2-7, with D possibly being TRBD1 (6 bases). The CDR3 is made up of 12 amino acids. V dropped 6 bases and J dropped 7 bases, with 13 bases sitting between them. CDR1 is MDHEN, CDR2 SYDVKM, per germline. The CDR3 sequence is CASSSTGWEQYF. DNA for the CDR3: TGTGCCAGCAGCTCTACAGGGTGGGAGCAGTACTTC.

This chain links TRBV2 with TRBJ1-5; D not certain. The V end lost 3 bases, the J end lost 2 bases, and 5 bases lay between the germline ends. The CDR3 length is 13 residues. Germline CDR1 and CDR2: SNHLY and FYNNEI. The CDR3 protein is CASSEPGNQPQHF. In DNA form, the CDR3 reads TGTGCCAGCAGTGAGCCGGGCAATCAGCCCCAGCATTTT.

The chain links TRBV5-1 to TRBJ2-7; D may be TRBD1 (6 bases). CDR1 is SGHRS and CDR2 is YFSETQ in the germline V gene. Deletions cut 0 bases from V and 4 bases from J, with 11 bases between. The CDR3 runs to 14 residues. The CDR3, as DNA: TGCGCCAGCAGCTTGGGGACAGCAGGATACGAGCAGTACTTC. Its translation is CASSLGTAGYEQYF.

The genes are TRBV9 and TRBJ2-5; the D is unclear. CDR1 is SGDLS, CDR2 YYNGEE, per germline. This CDR3 has 15 amino acids. V lost 4 bases, J lost 4 bases, and 17 bases lay in between. CDR3 residues: CASSPPAATVETQYF. For the CDR3, the DNA is TGTGCCAGCAGCCCTCCTGCGGCTACCGTAGAGACCCAGTACTTC.

The J gene is TRBJ1-1, the V gene TRBV7-9; D unclear. Germline assignment: CDR1 SEHNR and CDR2 FQNEAQ (reference sequence). V gave up 5 bases and J gave up 1 base, with 8 bases separating them. The length of the CDR3 is 13 residues. CDR3 sequence reads: CASSPNGNTEAFF. The CDR3 DNA follows: TGTGCCAGCAGCCCGAACGGGAACACTGAAGCTTTCTTT.

The genes are TRBV5-8 and TRBJ2-5; TRBD2 aligns across 12 bases. The length of the CDR3 is 19 residues. Germline V gene data show CDR1 as SGHTS and CDR2 as YDEGEE. V shed 3 bases, J shed 2 bases, and the junction held 14 bases outside the gene matches. The CDR3 protein is CASSSVGSSGRADQETQYF. DNA of the CDR3: TGTGCCAGCAGCTCCGTGGGGTCTAGCGGGAGGGCCGATCAAGAGACCCAGTACTTC. Full variable domain (remainder filled in from reference TRBV5-8 and TRBJ2-5): EAGVTQSPTHLIKTRGQQATLRCSPISGHTSVYWYQQALGLGLQFLLWYDEGEERNRGNFPPRFSGRQFPNYSSELNVNALELEDSALYLCASSSVGSSGRADQETQYFGPGTRLLVL.

This rearrangement joins TRBV5-1 to TRBJ2-1; 9 nucleotides align to TRBD2. Germline trimming cut 6 bases from V and 2 bases from J; bases unmatched to any gene: 9. Germline loops: CDR1 SGHRS, CDR2 YFSETQ. The length of the CDR3 is 16 residues. Here the CDR3 reads CASTFTIAGAYNEQFF. In nucleotides, the CDR3 is TGCGCCAGCACCTTCACGATAGCGGGAGCCTACAATGAGCAGTTCTTC.

The gene calls are TRBV6-1 and TRBJ2-7; maybe TRBD2 (6 bases). Germline V lookup: CDR1 MNHNS, CDR2 SASEGT. V was cut by 3 bases and J by 1 base, with 7 bases left in between. CDR3 length equals 13 residues. The CDR3 DNA sequence: TGTGCCAGCAGTGATCGGGAGTCCTACGAGCAGTACTTC. Translation gives CASSDRESYEQYF.

The genes are TRBV28 and TRBJ1-3; the match to TRBD1 covers 9 bases. The germline V gene encodes CDR1 MDHEN and CDR2 SYDVKM. The V and J ends lost 2 bases and 5 bases, in that order; junction bases with no gene match: 4. The CDR3 is 15 residues long. For the CDR3, the DNA is TGTGCCAGCAGTTTAATCGGACAGGGGAGAAACACCATATATTTT. Translated: CASSLIGQGRNTIYF.

This clone was detected once. The V and J genes are TRBV5-4 and TRBJ1-4; 8 bases match TRBD1. Per the germline V gene, CDR1 is SGHNT and CDR2 is YYREEE (reference sequence). The ends lost 4 bases at V and 4 bases at J; junction bases unmatched: 3. The CDR3 loop spans 14 amino acids. Written as DNA, the CDR3 is TGTGCCAGCAGCCCGGGACAGGTTAATGAAAAACTGTTTTTT. It specifies CASSPGQVNEKLFF. Full variable domain (rest looked up from reference TRBV5-4 and TRBJ1-4): ETGVTQSPTHLIKTRGQQVTLRCSSQSGHNTVSWYQQALGQGPQFIFQYYREEENGRGNFPPRFSGLQFPNYSSELNVNALELDDSALYLCASSPGQVNEKLFFGSGTQLSVL.

This chain connects TRBV9 to TRBJ1-1; D not certain. Trimming cost V 0 bases and J 4 bases, with 10 bases left between them. Germline V gene lookup returns CDR1 SGDLS and CDR2 YYNGEE. The CDR3 is 14 amino acids. CDR3 nucleotide sequence: TGTGCCAGCAGCGTAGGAGGGTCGGGCACTGAAGCTTTCTTT. Translated, it gives CASSVGGSGTEAFF.

This chain uses TRBV28 with TRBJ1-2; D is possibly TRBD1 (5 bases). V dropped 8 bases and J dropped 4 bases, with 20 bases sitting between them. Germline assignment: CDR1 MDHEN and CDR2 SYDVKM. The CDR3 sequence is 15 residues long. In DNA form, the CDR3 reads TGTGCCAGCTACGGGGGGGGACGGCTGTTCTATGGCTACACCTTC. It yields the protein CASYGGGRLFYGYTF.

This clone was observed a few times. The V gene is TRBV2, the J gene TRBJ1-1; no definite D call. Germline assignment: CDR1 SNHLY and CDR2 FYNNEI. Trimming shortened V by 3 bases and J by 10 bases, and 6 bases separated the two germline ends. The CDR3 spans 10 residues. In DNA form, the CDR3 reads TGTGCCAGCAGTGATTGGAGAGCTTTCTTT. Its translation is CASSDWRAFF.

V gene TRBV6-1 combines with J gene TRBJ2-2; TRBD1 is a possible D gene (6 bases). Between the trimmed V and J ends, which lost 4 bases and 3 bases, there was a span of 15 bases. The CDR3 runs to 16 residues. The V gene's germline CDR1 is MNHNS and CDR2 SASEGT. The CDR3 is CASSVRAGADTGELFF. DNA of the CDR3: TGTGCCAGCAGTGTAAGGGCAGGGGCAGACACCGGGGAGCTGTTTTTT.

J is TRBJ2-5 and V is TRBV10-2, with a possible D match to TRBD2 (5 bases). The V end was cut by 7 bases, the J end by 5 bases, with 8 bases between. The CDR3 is made up of 11 amino acids. Looked up from germline, CDR1 is WSHSY and CDR2 is SAAADI. The CDR3 reads CASTGEETQYF. CDR3 bases: TGCGCCAGCACTGGGGAGGAGACCCAGTACTTC.

This chain uses TRBV5-6 with TRBJ2-3, with TRBD1 matching 10 bases. CDR1 is SGHDT and CDR2 is YYEEEE in the germline V gene. The V gene end was trimmed by 4 bases and the J gene end by 4 bases; junction bases not matched to a gene: 6. The CDR3 has 15 amino acids. The chain's CDR3 is CASSRDRGNPDTQYF. CDR3 sequence (DNA): TGTGCCAGCAGCCGGGACAGGGGAAACCCAGATACGCAGTATTTT. Using reference TRBV5-6 and TRBJ2-3 for the parts outside the CDR3, the full variable domain is DAGVTQSPTHLIKTRGQQVTLRCSPKSGHDTVSWYQQALGQGPQFIFQYYEEEERQRGNFPDRFSGHQFPNYSSELNVNALLLGDSALYLCASSRDRGNPDTQYFGPGTRLTVL.

The V and J genes are TRBV5-1 and TRBJ2-4, with 9 bases lining up with TRBD2. The CDR3 length is 15 residues. The junction had 10 bases not matched to a gene; V was cut back by 4 bases and J by 8 bases. Germline V gene lookup returns CDR1 SGHRS and CDR2 YFSETQ. For the CDR3, the DNA is TGCGCCAGCAGCGTACTTAGCGGGAGCGCTGACATTCAGTACTTC. Protein product: CASSVLSGSADIQYF.

This chain links TRBV7-9 with TRBJ1-2; no clear D gene. The CDR3 covers 15 residues. The V end lost 1 base, the J end lost 2 bases, and 11 bases lay between the germline ends. Looked up from germline, CDR1 is SEHNR and CDR2 is FQNEAQ (reference sequence). This CDR3 reads CASSLEPSRNYGYTF. DNA of the CDR3: TGTGCCAGCAGCTTAGAACCAAGCCGAAACTATGGCTACACCTTC.

The V call is TRBV5-1, the J call TRBJ2-1, with TRBD2 matching 14 bases. V lost 1 base to trimming and J lost 7 bases; unmatched junction nucleotides: 16. Germline V CDR1 and CDR2: SGHRS, YFSETQ. This CDR3 is 20 amino acids long. The CDR3 DNA follows: TGCGCCAGCAGCTTGACGGGTGGACTAGCGGGAGGTCTAGGTAAAAATGAGCAGTTCTTC. Its protein is CASSLTGGLAGGLGKNEQFF.

The chain is built from TRBV6-5 and TRBJ1-2, with D tentatively TRBD1 (5 bases). Trimming shortened V by 5 bases and J by 3 bases, and 13 bases separated the two germline ends. Germline V gives CDR1 MNHEY, CDR2 SVGAGI. There are 14 residues in the CDR3. This chain's CDR3 is CASSQDRLDYGYTF. For the CDR3, the DNA is TGTGCCAGCAGTCAAGACAGACTAGACTATGGCTACACCTTC.

This clone was seen only once. The rearrangement joins TRBV4-1 to TRBJ2-1; 10 bases are a match to TRBD2. In germline, CDR1 is MGHRA, CDR2 YSYEKL. The J segment lost 10 bases and the V segment lost 2 bases, leaving 5 bases of the junction unmatched. This CDR3 region has 14 residues. CDR3 loop: CASSQPSGSWEQFF. The CDR3 region has the DNA TGCGCCAGCAGCCAACCTAGCGGGAGTTGGGAGCAGTTCTTC.

CDR3 sequence: CASSKTALYGYTF. Written as DNA, the CDR3 is TGTGCCAGCAGTAAGACAGCGCTCTATGGCTACACCTTC. The J gene is TRBJ1-2, the V gene TRBV6-5; D possibly corresponds to TRBD1 (5 bases). V was clipped by 5 bases and J by 4 bases, with 11 bases between them. There are 13 residues in the CDR3. Germline V CDR1 and CDR2: MNHEY, SVGAGI.

This chain joins TRBV5-1 and TRBJ2-7; 8 bases line up with TRBD1. The CDR3 is 16 amino acids. The ends lost 0 bases at V and 6 bases at J; junction bases unmatched: 11. From germline, CDR1 is SGHRS and CDR2 YFSETQ. The CDR3: CASSLAGQGASGEQYF. The CDR3 nucleotides read TGCGCCAGCAGCTTGGCCGGTCAGGGGGCTTCTGGCGAGCAGTACTTC.

This chain joins TRBV30 and TRBJ1-1, with TRBD1 identical over 7 bases. J lost 2 bases, V lost 2 bases, and 8 bases had no gene match. CDR3 length: 15 residues. Germline assignment: CDR1 GTSNPN and CDR2 SVGIG (reference sequence). As DNA, the CDR3 is TGTGCCTGGAGTAGTGAAGGGACAGTAAACACTGAAGCTTTCTTT. Protein product: CAWSSEGTVNTEAFF.

This clone was recorded a few times. The chain carries TRBV19 and TRBJ1-5; 11 nucleotides align to TRBD1. V gave up 7 bases and J gave up 7 bases; unmatched junction bases: 9. CDR1 LNHDA and CDR2 SQIVND come from the germline V gene (reference sequence). The CDR3 contains 15 residues. DNA of the CDR3: TGTGCCAGTAACCCGGCGGGGACAGGGGGACAGCCCCAGCATTTT. Its protein product is CASNPAGTGGQPQHF.

This clone was recorded a few times. The gene calls are TRBV10-3 and TRBJ2-1, with TRBD2 matching 8 bases. The CDR3 runs to 17 residues. V shed 6 bases, J shed 0 bases, and the junction held 10 bases outside the gene matches. CDR1 and CDR2 from the germline V gene are ENHRY and SYGVKD. CDR3 nucleotide sequence: TGTGCCATCAGGGGACTAGGGAGGGGAAGCTCCTACAATGAGCAGTTCTTC. Amino acids: CAIRGLGRGSSYNEQFF.

The rearrangement uses TRBV2 and TRBJ1-6; 11 bases map to TRBD1. The CDR3 totals 16 residues. The V and J ends lost 5 bases and 7 bases, in that order; junction bases with no gene match: 7. In germline, CDR1 is SNHLY, CDR2 FYNNEI. CDR3 loop: CASSPWTGGLNSPLHF. DNA for the CDR3: TGTGCCAGCAGTCCCTGGACAGGGGGCCTGAATTCACCCCTCCACTTT.

The V and J genes are TRBV6-5 and TRBJ2-7, with a tentative D call TRBD2 (6 bases). The germline gives CDR1 MNHEY, CDR2 SVGAGI. The CDR3 length is 13 residues. Between the trimmed V and J ends, which lost 2 bases and 2 bases, there was a span of 7 bases. CDR3 region: CASSYGGTYEQYF. The CDR3 bases are TGTGCCAGCAGTTACGGCGGGACCTACGAGCAGTACTTC.

The chain recombines TRBV25-1 with TRBJ2-1; tentative D call: TRBD1 (6 bases). CDR1 and CDR2 (germline): MGHDK, SYGVNS. V was cut by 0 bases and J by 0 bases, with 9 bases left in between. The CDR3 is 16 amino acids. CDR3 DNA sequence: TGTGCCAGCAGTGAATATTTGGACAGCTCCTACAATGAGCAGTTCTTC. Its protein is CASSEYLDSSYNEQFF.

The chain couples TRBV18 to TRBJ2-3; 8 positions match TRBD2. The CDR3 extends over 15 amino acids. Germline-derived CDR1 and CDR2 are KGHSH and LQKENI. V shed 3 bases, J shed 2 bases, and the junction held 4 bases outside the gene matches. The CDR3 DNA reads as TGTGCCAGCTCACCCTTAGCGGGGCACACAGATACGCAGTATTTT. Protein product: CASSPLAGHTDTQYF.